The 25 T cell receptor beta chains given below trace back to one sample, sequenced in a study of cytomegalovirus exposure and HLA in healthy donors. The protocol was immunoSEQ multiplex PCR, while the TCRdb copy is restricted to in-frame clones and leaves out a portion. Of more than 300,000 clones in the sample, roughly 85% are singletons; the top ten hold 0.8% to 0.85%. The sequencing input was PBMCs. These receptors came from a woman younger than 35 in good health and CMV-seronegative.

This chain uses TRBV5-1 with TRBJ1-2; D unclear. Trimming shortened V by 4 bases and J by 2 bases, and 9 bases separated the two germline ends. The CDR3 sequence is 13 residues long. Germline CDR1 is SGHRS and CDR2 is YFSETQ. Here the CDR3 reads CASSANKNYGYTF. CDR3 nucleotide sequence: TGCGCCAGCAGCGCCAACAAAAACTATGGCTACACCTTC. Supplemented by reference TRBV5-1 and TRBJ1-2, the full variable domain reads KAGVTQTPRYLIKTRGQQVTLSCSPISGHRSVSWYQQTPGQGLQFLFEYFSETQRNKGNFPGRFSGRQFSNSRSEMNVSTLELGDSALYLCASSANKNYGYTFGSGTRLTVV.

The chain links TRBV19 to TRBJ2-5, with a weak D call TRBD2 (6 bases). The V gene's germline CDR1 is LNHDA and CDR2 SQIVND (reference sequence). The CDR3 runs 15 residues. Trimming left V 9 bases short and J 1 base short, with 18 bases between. This CDR3 reads CASKNSWDFQETQYF. DNA of the CDR3: TGTGCCAGCAAGAATTCATGGGACTTCCAAGAGACCCAGTACTTC.

The chain combines TRBV9 with TRBJ2-1, with 9 positions matching TRBD2. The junction had 11 bases not matched to a gene; V was cut back by 4 bases and J by 9 bases. Germline V CDR1 and CDR2: SGDLS, YYNGEE. The CDR3 spans 15 residues. CDR3 region: CASSPQGRGGVEQFF. CDR3 bases: TGTGCCAGCAGCCCCCAGGGGCGGGGGGGCGTTGAGCAGTTCTTC.

The J gene is TRBJ1-3, the V gene TRBV12-2; TRBD1, the table's D call, was not compared with the DNA. TRBV12-2 corresponds to a pseudogene. The CDR3 spans 15 residues. The chain's CDR3 is CASRLIGDRGDTIYF. The CDR3 coding sequence is TGTGCAAGTCGCCTCATCGGGGACAGGGGGGACACCATATATTTT.

A word on this clone: The same CDR3 arises from other DNA sequences in this sample as well. V gene TRBV25-1 combines with J gene TRBJ2-7; TRBD1 matches at 8 bases. The CDR3 has 14 residues. The junction had 5 bases not matched to a gene; V was cut back by 5 bases and J by 2 bases. The germline gives CDR1 MGHDK, CDR2 SYGVNS. The CDR3 loop is CASSKGQGAYEQYF. The CDR3, as DNA: TGTGCCAGCAGTAAAGGACAGGGCGCCTACGAGCAGTACTTC.

The genes are TRBV7-8 and TRBJ2-7; 9 bases are shared with TRBD1. Germline CDR1 and CDR2: SGHVS and FQNEAQ. The length of the CDR3 is 14 residues. V was clipped by 1 base and J by 6 bases; unmatched bases: 4. The DNA for the CDR3 is TGTGCCAGCAGCTTAGTGGGACAGGGCGTCGAGCAGTACTTC. Translating gives CASSLVGQGVEQYF.

V and J are TRBV5-6 and TRBJ2-5; 10 bases agree with TRBD2. CDR1 is SGHDT, CDR2 YYEEEE, per germline. The CDR3 extends over 16 amino acids. V lost 4 bases, J lost 4 bases, and 10 bases stayed unmatched. CDR3: CASSTASGSSSETQYF. CDR3 sequence (DNA): TGTGCCAGCAGCACTGCTAGCGGGAGTTCATCAGAGACCCAGTACTTC.

This rearrangement joins TRBV2 to TRBJ1-4; TRBD1 agrees at 8 bases. V lost 9 bases, J lost 0 bases, and 6 bases stayed unmatched. CDR1 and CDR2 from the germline V gene are SNHLY and FYNNEI. This CDR3 region has 15 residues. The CDR3 DNA reads TGTGCCAGTCGACAGGGGCCCGCAACTAATGAAAAACTGTTTTTT. Translation: CASRQGPATNEKLFF.

The rearrangement joins TRBV7-8 to TRBJ1-2; tentatively, D is TRBD1 (6 bases). Deletions cut 0 bases from V and 7 bases from J, with 12 bases between. Per the germline V gene, CDR1 is SGHVS and CDR2 is FQNEAQ. The CDR3 spans 14 residues. The CDR3 bases are TGTGCCAGCAGCTTAGCGGGCAGGGGAAGTGGCTACACCTTC. As protein: CASSLAGRGSGYTF.

There are a few counts of this clone. The chain joins TRBV6-1 to TRBJ2-3; weak D call: TRBD2 (7 bases). Trimming cost V 7 bases and J 1 base, with 9 bases left between them. The CDR3 has 13 amino acids. Germline-derived CDR1 and CDR2 are MNHNS and SASEGT. The CDR3 sequence is CASKGGGTDTQYF. The DNA for the CDR3 is TGTGCCAGCAAGGGGGGGGGCACAGATACGCAGTATTTT.

The chain is built from TRBV6-5 and TRBJ1-5, with TRBD1 as a possible D gene (5 bases). This CDR3 region has 15 residues. Trimming left V 5 bases short and J 4 bases short, with 15 bases between. The germline gives CDR1 MNHEY, CDR2 SVGAGI. The DNA of the CDR3 is TGTGCCAGCAGTCCGCGCGGGGGAGAGAATCAGCCCCAGCATTTT. Its translation: CASSPRGGENQPQHF.

In its sample, this clone was seen once. The chain combines TRBV6-5 with TRBJ1-1; no firm D call. The germline V gene encodes CDR1 MNHEY and CDR2 SVGAGI. The CDR3 runs 14 residues. V was shortened by 6 bases and J by 1 base, with 12 bases between the two germline ends. CDR3 in amino acids: CASRRPGTNTEAFF. The CDR3 region has the DNA TGTGCCAGCAGGCGTCCGGGAACGAACACTGAAGCTTTCTTT.

This sequence joins TRBV11-2 and TRBJ1-2; no firm D call. There are 11 residues in the CDR3. Germline V gives CDR1 SGHAT, CDR2 FQNNGV. V was pared by 5 bases and J by 12 bases, with 13 bases between. CDR3 loop: CASSLSTSHTF. The CDR3 nucleotides read TGTGCCAGCAGCCTGTCGACATCGCACACCTTC.

V is TRBV27 and J is TRBJ2-2; 10 bases line up with TRBD2. In germline, CDR1 is MNHEY, CDR2 SMNVEV (reference sequence). CDR3 length: 15 amino acids. The trim removed 5 bases at V and 6 bases at J, leaving 6 bases unmatched. The CDR3 is CASSERGGNPGELFF. The CDR3 bases are TGTGCCAGCAGTGAGCGGGGGGGCAATCCCGGGGAGCTGTTTTTT.

The chain couples TRBV18 to TRBJ1-1; the match to TRBD1 covers 7 bases. The germline CDR1 and CDR2 sequences are KGHSH and LQKENI. The V segment lost 4 bases and the J segment 1 base; nucleotides outside the gene matches: 3. This CDR3 region has 14 residues. CDR3 region: CASSLSGGNTEAFF. CDR3 nucleotides: TGTGCCAGCTCACTTTCAGGGGGGAACACTGAAGCTTTCTTT.

The chain links TRBV6-5 to TRBJ2-1, with TRBD2 identical over 10 bases. CDR1 is MNHEY and CDR2 is SVGAGI in the germline V gene. This CDR3 comprises 14 residues. Trimming took 5 bases from V and 7 from J; bases not matched to a gene: 5. DNA of the CDR3: TGTGCCAGCAGTCAACTAGCGGGGTATAATGAGCAGTTCTTC. Translation gives CASSQLAGYNEQFF.

V and J are TRBV4-1 and TRBJ2-3, with D uncertain. Deletions cut 2 bases from V and 1 base from J, with 4 bases between. Germline lookup yields CDR1 MGHRA and CDR2 YSYEKL. CDR3 length equals 13 residues. CDR3 region: CASSQLGTDTQYF. CDR3 nucleotides: TGCGCCAGCAGCCAACTCGGCACAGATACGCAGTATTTT.

The rearrangement uses TRBV28 and TRBJ2-2; tentative D call: TRBD2 (6 bases). The V gene's germline CDR1 is MDHEN and CDR2 SYDVKM. The CDR3 spans 12 residues. The V and J ends lost 10 bases and 7 bases respectively, with 13 bases between them. The CDR3 DNA reads TGTGCCACCCGATCGGGAGTCGGGGAGCTGTTTTTT. The encoded protein is CATRSGVGELFF.

The count of this clone is one. The chain employs TRBV6-1 and TRBJ2-7, with TRBD2 as a possible D gene (5 bases). V lost 6 bases and J 2 bases, leaving 11 bases between the germline ends. The CDR3 is made up of 13 amino acids. Germline values: CDR1 MNHNS, CDR2 SASEGT. Here the CDR3 reads CASRPRGTYEQYF. CDR3 in DNA: TGTGCCAGCAGACCCCGAGGGACCTACGAGCAGTACTTC.

A note on this clone: A read error may account for a junction end that differs from germline. The V and J genes are TRBV19 and TRBJ1-5, with a tentative D call TRBD1 (5 bases). The CDR3 contains 13 residues. The germline V gene has CDR1 LNHDA and CDR2 SQIVND (reference sequence). The CDR3 nucleotides read TGTGCCAGTAGTGACAGCTATAATCAGCCCCTGCATTTT. It encodes CASSDSYNQPLHF.

This clone was detected only a few times. The chain combines TRBV19 with TRBJ2-7; D is unclear. V lost 5 bases and J lost 3, with 11 bases in between. The germline V gene encodes CDR1 LNHDA and CDR2 SQIVND (reference sequence). The CDR3 consists of 13 residues. The CDR3 here is CASSPGANYEQYF. The CDR3, as DNA: TGTGCCAGTAGTCCAGGTGCCAACTACGAGCAGTACTTC.

The gene calls are TRBV6-6 and TRBJ1-5; D uncertain. The germline gives CDR1 MNHNY, CDR2 SVGAGI (reference sequence). V lost 3 bases to trimming and J lost 6 bases, with 12 bases between them. The CDR3 runs 14 residues. CDR3 sequence: CASSYVGSGQPQHF. CDR3 sequence (DNA): TGTGCCAGCAGTTATGTCGGTAGCGGTCAGCCCCAGCATTTT.

Remarks on this clone: The same CDR3 arises from other DNA sequences in this sample as well. The J gene is TRBJ1-1, the V gene TRBV5-4, with a tentative D call TRBD1 (5 bases). The V gene's germline CDR1 is SGHNT and CDR2 YYREEE (reference sequence). V was clipped by 0 bases and J by 5 bases, with 8 bases between them. This CDR3 is 13 amino acids long. CDR3 sequence (DNA): TGTGCCAGCAGCTTGGGGGGGGGTACTGAAGCTTTCTTT. This sequence encodes CASSLGGGTEAFF.

This chain links TRBV10-3 with TRBJ1-3; a weak D match, TRBD1 (5 bases). The length of the CDR3 is 11 residues. Trimming took off 11 bases at V and 4 bases at J, with 9 bases between the two ends. Germline loops: CDR1 ENHRY, CDR2 SYGVKD. CDR3 bases: TGTGCCCTACGACAGGGAAACACCATATATTTT. This gives the protein CALRQGNTIYF.

The chain uses TRBV29-1 and TRBJ1-1; TRBD1 aligns across 9 bases. With V trimmed by 4 bases and J by 6 bases, 6 bases remained unmatched. CDR1 is SQVTM and CDR2 is ANQGSEA in the germline V gene. The CDR3 has 13 amino acids. The CDR3 region is CSVGRDRDSEAFF. The CDR3 region has the DNA TGCAGCGTTGGCCGGGACAGGGATTCTGAAGCTTTCTTT.